This entry lists 4 T cell receptor beta chains sequenced from one sample in a study of cytomegalovirus exposure and HLA in healthy donors. Using immunoSEQ multiplex PCR, the repertoire was profiled, and TCRdb retains in-frame clones only, with some absent. The repertoire holds 150,000 to 200,000 clones, with approximately 80% as singletons. The specimen was PBMCs. These receptor sequences come from a man aged 18 to 29 in good health and CMV-seropositive.

This rearrangement joins TRBV5-6 to TRBJ2-1, with TRBD2 matching 14 bases. Germline V gives CDR1 SGHDT, CDR2 YYEEEE. This CDR3 has 19 amino acids. The V gene end was trimmed by 0 bases and the J gene end by 8 bases; junction bases not matched to a gene: 13. DNA of the CDR3: TGTGCCAGCAGCTTGGACAGGGCGGGACTAGCGGGAGATCCCGATGAGCAGTTCTTC. Residues: CASSLDRAGLAGDPDEQFF.

The V gene is TRBV28, the J gene TRBJ1-4; 12 bases map to TRBD1. CDR3 length: 16 amino acids. V trimming: 6 bases; J trimming: 8 bases; junction bases outside the gene matches: 10. Per the germline V gene, CDR1 is MDHEN and CDR2 is SYDVKM. The CDR3 reads CASRKGGQGAREKLFF. CDR3 in DNA: TGTGCCAGCAGAAAAGGGGGACAGGGGGCTAGAGAAAAACTGTTTTTT.

The CDR3, as DNA: TGTGCCAGCAGCCCGCGCGGGACGACCGGAGTGGGCGAGCAGTACTTC. Its translation: CASSPRGTTGVGEQYF. This chain joins TRBV12-1 and TRBJ2-7; the table's TRBD2 call for D was not verified on the DNA. TRBV12-1 represents a pseudogene. CDR3 length: 16 amino acids.

The rearrangement joins TRBV6-5 to TRBJ1-2, with 10 bases that match TRBD1. The CDR3 is 13 amino acids. Germline V gene data show CDR1 as MNHEY and CDR2 as SVGAGI. The ends lost 6 bases at V and 7 bases at J; junction bases unmatched: 5. CDR3 nucleotide sequence: TGTGCCAGCAGCAGGGACAGGGGAAGTGGCTACACCTTC. Residues: CASSRDRGSGYTF.